A selection of T cell receptor beta chains follows, all from one sample in a study of CD4+ T cells in melanoma. Clones were sequenced by immunoSEQ multiplex PCR, and TCRdb holds only the in-frame ones, with some missing. The data contain more than 13,000 clones, 62% of them seen just once; the ten biggest clones take up approximately 15%. Sequences were obtained from cells from a culture (not recorded whether cultured in vitro). These receptors all stem from a human donor with melanoma. Both conserved end residues are part of each CDR3.

V	J	CDR3
TRBV30	TRBJ1-6	CAWRGKGQGGSPLHF
TRBV6-6	TRBJ2-1	CASSPGDNEQFF
TRBV5-5	TRBJ2-7	CASSWSGQPYEQYF
TRBV11-2	TRBJ2-1	CASSLALWGRGGPYNEQFF
TRBV9	TRBJ1-2	CASSGQTGSRGYTF
TRBV7-9	TRBJ2-3	CASSTIRGPDTQYF
TRBV10-3	TRBJ2-3	CAIGRGGDADTQYF
TRBV6-5	TRBJ2-3	CASGRGGDRADTQYF
TRBV5-1	TRBJ2-7	CASKKTGGWYEQYF
TRBV7-3	TRBJ2-2	CASSFWGRGETGELFF
TRBV4-2	TRBJ1-1	CASSPASTGNTEAFF
TRBV16	TRBJ1-3	CASSQLGLAGNTIYF
TRBV29-1	TRBJ1-1	CSVVGSEAFF
TRBV5-5	TRBJ1-1	CASSLGPLVGQTNTEAFF
TRBV11-2	TRBJ2-7	CASSLERAVNEQYF
TRBV9	TRBJ1-1	CASTPRGGRNTEAFF
TRBV6-6	TRBJ1-1	CASRRTMNTEAFF
TRBV9	TRBJ1-1	CASSSMGNTEAFF
TRBV11-2	TRBJ2-7	CASSPSGGPYEQYF
TRBV5-1	TRBJ2-7	CASSWTLAGGAYEQYF
TRBV7-2	TRBJ2-1	CASSLGGANNEQFF
TRBV4-2	TRBJ2-1	CASSQDYFTSGANEQFF
TRBV9	TRBJ1-2	CASSVDTRGTNYGYTF
TRBV5-6	TRBJ1-6	CASSAGRFRAPLHF
TRBV5-1	TRBJ2-5	CASSLGGAQETQYF